This T cell receptor (beta chain) was sequenced for a study of T cells in Graves' hyperthyroidism and ophthalmopathy. There were TCR beta CDR3 regions amplified from RNA transcripts. HTBI primers were the set used in a first-round RT-PCR of the TCR CDR3. TCRdb reanalysed the multiplex PCR reads using MiXCR and keeps one entry per CDR3 protein. The sample lists 450,000 to 600,000 distinct CDR3 sequences, about 14% occurring once. The CDR3 totals 15 residues. With 6 bases removed from V and 2 bases from J, the gap between germline ends came to 16 bases. Germline CDR1 and CDR2: KGHSH and LQKENI. This clonotype has a single count. This may be a read error, as it is one base from a much larger clone.

The chain links TRBV18 to TRBJ1-1; D unresolved. Sample: blood. This receptor was taken from a woman aged 40 to 55 with Graves' hyperthyroidism. The CDR3 nucleotides are TGTGCCAGCTCCCCCGTGGGCAGTACAAACACTGAAGCTTTCTTT. Its translation is CASSPVGSTNTEAFF.